This T cell receptor beta chain derives from a study of radiotherapy plus CTLA-4 blockade in lung cancer. At the level of the study: In approximately 17% of patients, objective responses were seen; roughly 28% had disease control. Findings of the study overall: Response, reportedly, was best predicted by interferon-beta along with early blood T cell clone dynamics. TCR clones originating in tumors grew in number in blood after radiotherapy plus ipilimumab.

Assay: immunoSEQ multiplex PCR; the TCRdb copy retains only in-frame clones and omits some. The profile shows tens of thousands of clones, around 66% of them singletons. Focal radiation and CTLA-4 blockade (ipilimumab) were tested in chemo-refractory metastatic non-small-cell lung cancer patients. In regard to this clone: As yet, its antigen is unknown.

The sequencing here drew on peripheral blood, taken from a patient treated with radiotherapy plus ipilimumab. The source is a human donor with non-small cell lung cancer who had stable disease on radiotherapy plus ipilimumab.

DNA of the CDR3: TGTGCCAGCAGTTTGGCCGCGGGCTCGGGGGGCACCATATATTTT. Translating it yields CASSLAAGSGGTIYF. The rearrangement uses TRBV28 and TRBJ1-3; a weak D match, TRBD1 (5 bases). The germline CDR1 and CDR2 sequences are MDHEN and SYDVKM. This CDR3 has 15 residues. Trimming left V 3 bases short and J 9 bases short, with 18 bases between.